This TCR beta chain is drawn from a study of cytomegalovirus exposure and HLA in healthy donors. The study, taken as a whole, reports: HLA-A and HLA-B allele assignments for most subjects were reportedly predicted accurately using TCR beta sequences. A cluster of highly shared sequence variants was likely a sequencing artifact.

PCR used 60 Vbeta primers and 13 Jbeta primers. Measured with immunoSEQ multiplex PCR; TCRdb has only the in-frame clones, and not every one. This sample has around 140,000 clones, with 60% to 80% found just once. As concerns this clone: Its specificity is unknown.

Sequencing input: PBMCs. This sequence originates from a man aged 50-59 years in good health and CMV-seropositive.

Written as DNA, the CDR3 is TGTGCCAGCAGCTCTAGCGGGAGAGGCGGAGATACGCAGTATTTT. Protein product: CASSSSGRGGDTQYF. The chain carries TRBV7-9 and TRBJ2-3, with 10 bases aligning to TRBD2. The CDR3 runs to 15 residues. The trim removed 4 bases at V and 5 bases at J, leaving 6 bases unmatched. The germline CDR1 and CDR2 sequences are SEHNR and FQNEAQ (reference sequence).